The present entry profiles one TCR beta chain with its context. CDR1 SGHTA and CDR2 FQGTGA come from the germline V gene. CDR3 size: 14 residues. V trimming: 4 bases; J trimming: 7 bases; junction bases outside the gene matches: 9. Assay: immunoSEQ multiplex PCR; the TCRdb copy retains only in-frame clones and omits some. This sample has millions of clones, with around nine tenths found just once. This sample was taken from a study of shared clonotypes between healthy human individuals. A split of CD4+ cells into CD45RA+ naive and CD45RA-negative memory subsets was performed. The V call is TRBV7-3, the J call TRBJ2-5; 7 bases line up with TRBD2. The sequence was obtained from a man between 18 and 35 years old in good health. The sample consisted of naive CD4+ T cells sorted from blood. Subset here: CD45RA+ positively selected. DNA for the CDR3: TGTGCCAGCAGCTCTGGCGGGGGAGTAGGGACCCAGTACTTC. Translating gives CASSSGGGVGTQYF.